A selection of T cell receptor beta chains follows, all from one sample in a study of blood T cell repertoires in COVID-19. Some clones are missing from TCRdb's copy, which holds only in-frame ones; the method was immunoSEQ multiplex PCR. The sample carries about 320,000 clones, approximately 88% recorded once. Source material: peripheral blood. The receptors derive from a woman under 40 with COVID-19, enrolled during active disease. Both conserved end residues are part of each CDR3. Each record gives: clone size, J gene, D gene, V gene, CDR3 DNA, CDR3 protein. The D gene is left open where the match is weak. Not all rows give a size; the values are once, few, many and, for expanded clones, a class.

NA TRBJ1-2 NA TRBV4-2 TGTGCCAGCAGCCAAGAAAGGGGCTCATATGGCTACACCTTC CASSQERGSYGYTF
NA TRBJ2-7 TRBD2 TRBV2 TGTGCCAGCAGTGCGGGACTAGTCTATCCGGAGCAGTACTTC CASSAGLVYPEQYF
NA TRBJ1-1 TRBD1 TRBV6-5 TGTGCCAGCAAGCTGGGACAGTACACTGAAGCTTTCTTT CASKLGQYTEAFF
NA TRBJ1-2 TRBD1 TRBV24-1 TGTGCCACCAGTGACCCCCGACAGGGAAACTATGGCTACACCTTC CATSDPRQGNYGYTF
NA TRBJ1-1 TRBD1 TRBV11-3 TGTGCCAGCAGCAAACGACAGGGATATGACACTGAAGCTTTCTTT CASSKRQGYDTEAFF
NA TRBJ1-5 TRBD1 TRBV15 TGTGCCACCAGCAGGGACAGGGGCCAGCCCCAGCATTTT CATSRDRGQPQHF
NA TRBJ1-2 TRBD1 TRBV5-5 TGTGCCAGCAGCATGACAGGGGGAGGCTACACCTTC CASSMTGGGYTF
few TRBJ1-1 TRBD1 TRBV6-4 TGTGCCAGCAGTTCCGGGACAGAGAACACTGAAGCTTTCTTT CASSSGTENTEAFF
NA TRBJ1-6 NA TRBV19 TGTGCCAGTAGTATAGCCGGGGGTTCACCCCTCCACTTT CASSIAGGSPLHF
NA TRBJ2-3 TRBD2 TRBV7-2 TGTGCCAGCAGCTCGCGGACTAGCGGGACCACAGATACGCAGTATTTT CASSSRTSGTTDTQYF
NA TRBJ2-6 NA TRBV11-2 TGTGCCAGCAGCCTCACAGGGTACTCTGGGGCCAACGTCCTGACTTTC CASSLTGYSGANVLTF
NA TRBJ1-1 NA TRBV2 TGTGCCAGCAAGAGGGTGAACACTGAAGCTTTCTTT CASKRVNTEAFF
NA TRBJ2-2 NA TRBV7-6 TGTGCCAGCAGCTTAGTTGAGAGGCTAGCCCACGGGGAGCTGTTTTTT CASSLVERLAHGELFF
NA TRBJ1-1 TRBD1 TRBV13 TGTGCCAGCAGCCTACGGACAGGGTGGGCTTTCTTT CASSLRTGWAFF
NA TRBJ2-3 NA TRBV19 TGTGCCAGCAAGGACTGGGGAGATACGCAGTATTTT CASKDWGDTQYF
NA TRBJ1-5 TRBD1 TRBV11-2 TGTGCCAGCAGCGTACAGGGACAGGGAATCCATCAGCCCCAGCATTTT CASSVQGQGIHQPQHF
NA TRBJ2-3 TRBD2 TRBV7-2 TGTGCCAGCAGCCCGGGACTAGTTAGCACAGATACGCAGTATTTT CASSPGLVSTDTQYF
NA TRBJ2-7 TRBD1 TRBV5-1 TGCGCCAGCAGCTCGGGACAGGGAATTGTCTACGAGCAGTACTTC CASSSGQGIVYEQYF
few TRBJ1-2 NA TRBV3-1/TRBV3-2 TGTGCCAGCAGCCCAGCCGCGGGGGCCGGGGGCTACACCTTC CASSPAAGAGGYTF
NA TRBJ1-2 NA TRBV6-5 TGTGCCAGCAGTTACTCGAAAGGAGCTAACTATGGCTACACCTTC CASSYSKGANYGYTF
NA TRBJ1-6 NA TRBV7-7 TGTGCTAGCAGCTTATCTTCACAAAATAATTCACCCCTCCACTTT CASSLSSQNNSPLHF
NA TRBJ2-5 NA TRBV28 TGTGCCAGCAGTTTTCCCCCCCGGGAGACCCAGTACTTC CASSFPPRETQYF
NA TRBJ1-5 NA TRBV10-3 TGTGCCATCTCTTCCCCCAATCAGCCCCAGCATTTT CAISSPNQPQHF
once TRBJ2-1 NA TRBV4-2 TGTGCCAGCAGCCATAGCAATGAGCAGTTCTTC CASSHSNEQFF
NA TRBJ1-6 NA TRBV30 TGTGCCTGGAACCAAATAAATTTAGATTCACCCCTCCACTTT CAWNQINLDSPLHF
NA TRBJ1-4 NA TRBV6-6 TGTGCCAGCAGTCCCCTTGCAACTAATGAAAAACTGTTTTTT CASSPLATNEKLFF